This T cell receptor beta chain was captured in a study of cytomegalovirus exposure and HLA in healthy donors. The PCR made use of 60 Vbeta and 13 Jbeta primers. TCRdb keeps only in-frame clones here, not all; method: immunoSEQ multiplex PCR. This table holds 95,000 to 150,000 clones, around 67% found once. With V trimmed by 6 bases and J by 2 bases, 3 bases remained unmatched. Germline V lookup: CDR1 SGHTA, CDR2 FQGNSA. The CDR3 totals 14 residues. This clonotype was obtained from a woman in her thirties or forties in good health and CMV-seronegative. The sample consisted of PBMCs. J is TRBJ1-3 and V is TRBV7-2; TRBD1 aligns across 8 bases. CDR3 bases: TGTGCCAGCAGTAAGGACAGGGCTGGAAACACCATATATTTT. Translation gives CASSKDRAGNTIYF.